This T cell receptor (beta chain) was profiled in a study of glioma-infiltrating T cells. Turning to this clonotype: Its specificity is not known.

Study-wide results and limits: Only very few CDR3 sequences appeared in both tissue and blood. Gliomas, especially low-grade, showed above-expected tissue-blood divergence; non-neoplastic patients showed below.

The CDR3 is 15 amino acids. Germline-derived CDR1 and CDR2 are LGHNT and FRNRAP. The ends lost 2 bases at V and 0 bases at J; junction bases unmatched: 2. The iRepertoire nested amplicon-rescue multiplex PCR amplified TCR alpha and beta CDR3s from RNA. Tissue mRNA or PBMC total RNA, roughly 100-400 ng, went into one-step reverse transcription and amplification. MiXCR was run by TCRdb on the multiplex PCR reads, yielding one entry per CDR3 protein. The top ten clones hold approximately 35% of a sample with approximately 120,000 distinct CDR3 sequences, about 25% of them seen once. The sequence was obtained from a human donor with low-grade glioma or glioblastoma, undergoing nonglioma brain surgery, or in good health (not recorded which). The V gene is TRBV12-5, the J gene TRBJ2-3, with TRBD1 matching 7 bases. Input material: glioma tissue, nonneoplastic brain tissue, or PBMCs (not recorded which). CDR3 region: CASGLWDRSTDTQYF. CDR3 coding DNA: TGTGCTAGTGGTTTGTGGGACAGAAGCACAGATACGCAGTATTTT.